This entry is about one TCR beta chain. Its antigen remains unidentified. CDR1 and CDR2 (germline): SGHDT, YYEEEE. The CDR3 is 13 residues long. These data originate in a study of CXCR3-negative and CXCR3-positive naive CD8 T cells. Overall study: Libraries each contributed about 1.5 +/- 0.3 million TRB reads, for about 135 million in total. Regarding the study as a whole: The study found comparably high diversity in both naive subsets and much lower diversity in memory CD8+ cells. Naive CXCR3-positive and CXCR3-negative cells shared similar TRBV-TRBJ usage, unlike memory cells.

Sorts performed in triplicate captured roughly 320,000 cells each from every CD8+ T cell subset. 5' RACE with UMI labels generated the TRB cDNA libraries. TCRdb reprocessed the 5' RACE reads; each CDR3 protein has one entry and no DNA is given. This sample's table has tens of thousands of distinct CDR3 sequences. The chain uses TRBV5-6 and TRBJ1-6; without DNA, the TCRdb call of TRBD1 cannot be checked. The sample was naive CXCR3- CD8+ T cells from blood. Sample subset: CD45RO-CCR7+CD27+CD95- naive CD8+ T cells lacking CXCR3 (TNR3-). This TCR was recovered from a human donor in good health. Some clones in this sample may be carry-over from other donors' samples. CDR3 loop: CASSTSGGGPLHF.